This T cell receptor beta chain comes out of a study of blood T cell repertoires in COVID-19. For the study at large: Italy, Spain and the United States were the sources of the convalescent and acute COVID-19 samples. From T cells, B-cell-depleted T cells, or PBMCs came the material, which was cDNA or gDNA.

The table came from immunoSEQ multiplex PCR; TCRdb's copy has only in-frame clones and leaves some out. The data hold approximately 130,000 clones, with around three quarters observed a single time. Germline-derived CDR1 and CDR2 are SEHNR and FQNEAQ (reference sequence). Trimming shortened V by 5 bases and J by 0 bases, and 11 bases separated the two germline ends. This CDR3 has 15 residues. The source is a human donor in a cohort sampled during active COVID-19. V is TRBV7-9 and J is TRBJ1-3; D unclear. The sequencing sample was made of peripheral blood. DNA for the CDR3: TGTGCCAGCAGCACCGGAGGGATCTCTGGAAACACCATATATTTT. This translates into CASSTGGISGNTIYF.